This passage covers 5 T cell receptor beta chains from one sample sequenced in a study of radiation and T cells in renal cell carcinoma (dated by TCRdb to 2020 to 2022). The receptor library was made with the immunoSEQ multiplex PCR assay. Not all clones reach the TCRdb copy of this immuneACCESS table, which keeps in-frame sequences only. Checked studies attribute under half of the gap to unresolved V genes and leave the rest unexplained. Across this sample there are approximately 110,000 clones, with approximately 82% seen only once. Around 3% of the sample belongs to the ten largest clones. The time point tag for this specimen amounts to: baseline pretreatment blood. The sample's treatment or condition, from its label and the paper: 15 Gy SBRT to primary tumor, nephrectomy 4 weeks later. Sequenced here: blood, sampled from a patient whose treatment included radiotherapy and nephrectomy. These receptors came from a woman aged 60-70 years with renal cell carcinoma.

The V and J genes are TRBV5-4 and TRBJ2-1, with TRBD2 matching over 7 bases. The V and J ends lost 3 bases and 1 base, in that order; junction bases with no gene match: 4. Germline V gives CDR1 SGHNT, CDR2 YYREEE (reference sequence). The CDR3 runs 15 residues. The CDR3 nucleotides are TGTGCCAGCAGCTCAGCGGGAATGTCCTACAATGAGCAGTTCTTC. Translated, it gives CASSSAGMSYNEQFF.

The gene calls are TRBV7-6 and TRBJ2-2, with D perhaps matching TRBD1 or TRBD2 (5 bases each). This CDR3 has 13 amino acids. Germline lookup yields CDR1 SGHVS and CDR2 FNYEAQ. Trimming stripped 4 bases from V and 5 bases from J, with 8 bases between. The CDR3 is CASSSGRTGELFF. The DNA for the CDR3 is TGTGCCAGCAGCTCAGGGAGAACCGGGGAGCTGTTTTTT.

This CDR3 is CASSKGGPVFF. DNA for the CDR3: TGTGCCAGCAGCAAGGGGGGACCTGTGTTTTTT. The chain combines TRBV11-1 with TRBJ2-2; D is tentatively TRBD1 or TRBD2 (6 bases each). This CDR3 has 11 residues. The germline V gene encodes CDR1 SGHAT and CDR2 FQDESV (reference sequence). The V end lost 5 bases, the J end lost 15 bases, and 13 bases lay between the germline ends.

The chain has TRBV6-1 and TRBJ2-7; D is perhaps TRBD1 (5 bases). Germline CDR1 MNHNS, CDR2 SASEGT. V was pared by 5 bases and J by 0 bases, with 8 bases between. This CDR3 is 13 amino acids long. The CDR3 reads CASSRQTSYEQYF. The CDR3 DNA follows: TGTGCCAGCAGTCGACAGACCTCCTACGAGCAGTACTTC.

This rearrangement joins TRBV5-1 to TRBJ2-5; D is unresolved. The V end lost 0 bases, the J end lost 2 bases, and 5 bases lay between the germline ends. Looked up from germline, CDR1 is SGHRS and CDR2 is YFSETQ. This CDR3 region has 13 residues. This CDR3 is CASSLGIQETQYF. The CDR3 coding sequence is TGCGCCAGCAGCTTGGGGATTCAAGAGACCCAGTACTTC.